The 10 T cell receptor beta chains reported below all come from one sample, sequenced in a study of cytomegalovirus exposure and HLA in healthy donors. Here immunoSEQ multiplex PCR was the method, and the copy in TCRdb shows in-frame clones only, minus some. The table lists 150,000 to 200,000 clones, 86% of them singletons, with about 7.2% in the top ten. The sequenced sample was PBMCs. The receptors stem from a man aged 25 to 45 in good health and CMV-seropositive.

The chain uses TRBV27 and TRBJ1-2, with D uncertain. V lost 10 bases, J lost 2 bases, and 17 bases lay in between. CDR3 length: 14 amino acids. Germline V lookup: CDR1 MNHEY, CDR2 SMNVEV (reference sequence). CDR3 nucleotide sequence: TGTGCCACCGCCGTGGGCCGTCTGAACTATGGCTACACCTTC. Translating it yields CATAVGRLNYGYTF.

As concerns this clone: Other DNA sequences in this specimen translate into the identical CDR3. The genes are TRBV7-2 and TRBJ2-5; tentatively, D is TRBD1 or TRBD2 (5 bases each). Per the germline V gene, CDR1 is SGHTA and CDR2 is FQGNSA. V shed 5 bases and J shed 2 bases, with 12 bases lying between them. The length of the CDR3 is 14 residues. The CDR3, as DNA: TGTGCCAGCAGCCCGGGGCAGCGGCAAGAGACCCAGTACTTC. It codes for CASSPGQRQETQYF.

This rearrangement joins TRBV29-1 to TRBJ2-7; 7 nucleotides match TRBD1. Germline V gene sequence: CDR1 SQVTM, CDR2 ANQGSEA. The CDR3 sequence is 13 residues long. The V segment lost 4 bases and the J segment 6 bases; nucleotides outside the gene matches: 9. Here the CDR3 reads CSVGDRAVGEQYF. CDR3 coding DNA: TGCAGCGTTGGCGACAGGGCGGTTGGCGAGCAGTACTTC.

V is TRBV9 and J is TRBJ1-3, with D hard to call. Trimming shortened V by 0 bases and J by 0 bases, and 4 bases separated the two germline ends. The CDR3 runs to 14 residues. Germline V gives CDR1 SGDLS, CDR2 YYNGEE. Here the CDR3 DNA reads TGTGCCAGCAGCGTAGAACCCTCTGGAAACACCATATATTTT. It yields the protein CASSVEPSGNTIYF.

This clone appeared a single time. The gene calls are TRBV7-3 and TRBJ2-1; no definite D call. CDR1 is SGHTA, CDR2 FQGTGA, per germline. The CDR3 length is 13 residues. Trimming cost V 1 base and J 4 bases, with 5 bases left between them. The CDR3 reads CASSLNRYNEQFF. The CDR3 DNA reads TGTGCCAGCAGCTTAAACCGATACAATGAGCAGTTCTTC.

The V and J genes are TRBV7-6 and TRBJ2-5; no definite D call. Germline assignment: CDR1 SGHVS and CDR2 FNYEAQ. The V gene lost 5 bases and the J gene lost 5 bases, with 15 bases spanning the gap. This CDR3 spans 14 amino acids. CDR3 region: CASSLYSGGETQYF. CDR3 DNA: TGTGCCAGCAGCCTCTACTCGGGCGGTGAGACCCAGTACTTC.

V usage is TRBV9 and J usage is TRBJ2-3; no clear D gene. Germline V lookup: CDR1 SGDLS, CDR2 YYNGEE. The CDR3 is 16 amino acids. Trimming removed 2 bases from V and 0 bases from J, with 13 bases in between. CDR3: CASSVSSSTSTDTQYF. Here the CDR3 DNA reads TGTGCCAGCAGCGTGTCGAGCAGTACTAGCACAGATACGCAGTATTTT.

In DNA, the CDR3 is TGTGCCAGCAGCTTACCCGGGTCCTACGAGCAGTACTTC. Residues: CASSLPGSYEQYF. This sequence joins TRBV11-3 and TRBJ2-7; D gene uncertain. Trimming left V 2 bases short and J 1 base short, with 6 bases between. Germline V gene sequence: CDR1 SGHNT, CDR2 YENEEA. This CDR3 region has 13 residues. The full variable domain, rest sourced from reference TRBV11-3 and TRBJ2-7, is EAGVVQSPRYKIIEKKQPVAFWCNPISGHNTLYWYLQNLGQGPELLIRYENEEAVDDSQLPKDRFSAERLKGVDSTLKIQPAELGDSAVYLCASSLPGSYEQYFGPGTRLTVT.

This rearrangement joins TRBV5-6 to TRBJ2-7, with D unresolved. V lost 2 bases and J 0 bases, leaving 9 bases between the germline ends. CDR1 is SGHDT, CDR2 YYEEEE, per germline. This CDR3 is 14 amino acids long. The CDR3 protein is CASSFGQGSYEQYF. The CDR3 DNA sequence: TGTGCCAGCAGCTTCGGGCAAGGCTCCTACGAGCAGTACTTC.

V and J are TRBV5-1 and TRBJ2-3, with 7 bases aligning to TRBD1. This CDR3 has 13 residues. V was pared by 6 bases and J by 5 bases, with 6 bases of the junction left unmatched. The germline V gene has CDR1 SGHRS and CDR2 YFSETQ. The CDR3: CASKSAGGDTQYF. As DNA, the CDR3 is TGCGCCAGCAAGTCGGCAGGGGGAGATACGCAGTATTTT.